Listed here is a single T cell receptor (beta chain). Antigen unknown. Looked up from germline, CDR1 is MNHEY and CDR2 is SMNVEV (reference sequence). This CDR3 spans 11 amino acids. Trimming removed 6 bases from V and 11 bases from J; junction bases left unmatched: 6. The record originates from a study of cytomegalovirus exposure and HLA in healthy donors. A multiplex PCR was run with 60 Vbeta primers and 13 Jbeta primers. Clones were read by immunoSEQ multiplex PCR, and TCRdb kept only the in-frame ones, dropping some. The sample lists around 170,000 clones, approximately 78% seen once, with under 0.9% in the top ten. Broader study findings: TCR beta sequences reportedly predicted the HLA-A and HLA-B alleles of most subjects accurately. In vitro assays verified that three CMV-associated chains recognized CMV antigens specifically.

The sequence came from a woman aged 18-29 years in good health and CMV-seronegative. V is TRBV27 and J is TRBJ1-1, with TRBD1 matching 7 bases. Sequencing was carried out using PBMCs. The CDR3 reads CASRTGKYAFF. In DNA form, the CDR3 reads TGTGCCAGCAGGACAGGGAAATACGCTTTCTTT.